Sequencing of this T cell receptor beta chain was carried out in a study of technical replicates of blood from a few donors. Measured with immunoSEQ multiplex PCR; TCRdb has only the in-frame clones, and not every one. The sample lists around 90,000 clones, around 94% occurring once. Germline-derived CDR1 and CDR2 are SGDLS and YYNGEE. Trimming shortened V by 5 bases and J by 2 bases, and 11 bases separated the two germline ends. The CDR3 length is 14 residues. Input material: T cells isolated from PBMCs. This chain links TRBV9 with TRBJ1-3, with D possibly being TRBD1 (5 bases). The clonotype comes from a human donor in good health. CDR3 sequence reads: CASSGAGAGNTIYF. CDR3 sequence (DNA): TGTGCCAGCAGTGGGGCGGGGGCTGGAAACACCATATATTTT.